This T cell receptor (beta chain) was recovered during a study of control samples from healthy donors and cancer patients. TCRdb's copy holds only in-frame clones and misses some; the assay was immunoSEQ multiplex PCR. The data show tens of thousands of clones, approximately 90% seen once. Germline CDR1 reads SGDLS; CDR2 reads YYNGEE. V was shortened by 4 bases and J by 0 bases, with 14 bases between the two germline ends. The CDR3 totals 16 residues. This chain connects TRBV9 to TRBJ1-3, with D possibly matching TRBD1 (6 bases). Sequenced: PBMCs. The clonotype comes from a woman between 55 and 75 years old with head and neck cancer. In DNA, the CDR3 is TGTGCCAGCAGCAAACAGGGCGGCTCCTCTGGAAACACCATATATTTT. It encodes CASSKQGGSSGNTIYF. Supplemented by reference TRBV9 and TRBJ1-3, the full variable domain reads DSGVTQTPKHLITATGQRVTLRCSPRSGDLSVYWYQQSLDQGLQFLIQYYNGEERAKGNILERFSAQQFPDLHSELNLSSLELGDSALYFCASSKQGGSSGNTIYFGEGSWLTVV.